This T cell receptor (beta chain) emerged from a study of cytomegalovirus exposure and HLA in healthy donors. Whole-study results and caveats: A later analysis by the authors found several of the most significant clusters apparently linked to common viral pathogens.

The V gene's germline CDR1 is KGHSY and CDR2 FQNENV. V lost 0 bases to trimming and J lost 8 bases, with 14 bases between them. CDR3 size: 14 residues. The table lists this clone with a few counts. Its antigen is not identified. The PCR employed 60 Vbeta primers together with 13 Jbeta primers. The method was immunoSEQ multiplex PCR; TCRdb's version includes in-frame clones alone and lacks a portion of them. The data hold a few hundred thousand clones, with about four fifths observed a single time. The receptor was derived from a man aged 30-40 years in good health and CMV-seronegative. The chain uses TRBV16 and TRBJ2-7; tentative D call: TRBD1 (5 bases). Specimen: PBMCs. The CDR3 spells CASSQSSGFGKQYF. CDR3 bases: TGTGCCAGCAGCCAATCATCAGGGTTTGGCAAGCAGTACTTC.